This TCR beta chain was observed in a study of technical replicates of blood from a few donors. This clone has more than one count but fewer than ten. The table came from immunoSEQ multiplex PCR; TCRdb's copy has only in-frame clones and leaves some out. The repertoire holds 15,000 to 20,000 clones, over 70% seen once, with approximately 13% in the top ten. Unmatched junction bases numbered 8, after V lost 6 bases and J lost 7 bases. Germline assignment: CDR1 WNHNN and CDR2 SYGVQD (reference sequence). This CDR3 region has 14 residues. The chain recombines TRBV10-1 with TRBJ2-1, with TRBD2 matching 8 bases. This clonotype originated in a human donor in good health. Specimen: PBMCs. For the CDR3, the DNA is TGCGCCAGCAGCAGCGGGAGTGGCGTGAATGAGCAGTTCTTC. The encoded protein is CASSSGSGVNEQFF.